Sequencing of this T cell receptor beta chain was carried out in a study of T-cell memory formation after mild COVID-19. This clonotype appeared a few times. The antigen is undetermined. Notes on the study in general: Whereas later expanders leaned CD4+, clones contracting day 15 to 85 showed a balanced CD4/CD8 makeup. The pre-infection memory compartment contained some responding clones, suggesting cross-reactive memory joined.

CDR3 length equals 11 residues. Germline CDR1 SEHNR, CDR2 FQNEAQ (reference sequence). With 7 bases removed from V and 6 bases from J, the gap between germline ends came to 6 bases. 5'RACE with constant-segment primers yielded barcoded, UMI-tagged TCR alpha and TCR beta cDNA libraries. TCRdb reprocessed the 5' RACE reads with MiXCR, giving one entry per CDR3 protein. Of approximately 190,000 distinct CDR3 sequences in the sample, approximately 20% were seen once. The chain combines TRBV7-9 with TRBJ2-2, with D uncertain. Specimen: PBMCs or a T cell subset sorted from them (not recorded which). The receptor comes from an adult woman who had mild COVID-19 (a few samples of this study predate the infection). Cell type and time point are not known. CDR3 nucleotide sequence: TGTGCCAGCACTCACTCCGGGGAGCTGTTTTTT. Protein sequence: CASTHSGELFF. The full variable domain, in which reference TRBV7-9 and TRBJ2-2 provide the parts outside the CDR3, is DTGVSQNPRHKITKRGQNVTFRCDPISEHNRLYWYRQTLGQGPEFLTYFQNEAQLEKSRLLSDRFSAERPKGSFSTLEIQRTEQGDSAMYLCASTHSGELFFGEGSRLTVL.